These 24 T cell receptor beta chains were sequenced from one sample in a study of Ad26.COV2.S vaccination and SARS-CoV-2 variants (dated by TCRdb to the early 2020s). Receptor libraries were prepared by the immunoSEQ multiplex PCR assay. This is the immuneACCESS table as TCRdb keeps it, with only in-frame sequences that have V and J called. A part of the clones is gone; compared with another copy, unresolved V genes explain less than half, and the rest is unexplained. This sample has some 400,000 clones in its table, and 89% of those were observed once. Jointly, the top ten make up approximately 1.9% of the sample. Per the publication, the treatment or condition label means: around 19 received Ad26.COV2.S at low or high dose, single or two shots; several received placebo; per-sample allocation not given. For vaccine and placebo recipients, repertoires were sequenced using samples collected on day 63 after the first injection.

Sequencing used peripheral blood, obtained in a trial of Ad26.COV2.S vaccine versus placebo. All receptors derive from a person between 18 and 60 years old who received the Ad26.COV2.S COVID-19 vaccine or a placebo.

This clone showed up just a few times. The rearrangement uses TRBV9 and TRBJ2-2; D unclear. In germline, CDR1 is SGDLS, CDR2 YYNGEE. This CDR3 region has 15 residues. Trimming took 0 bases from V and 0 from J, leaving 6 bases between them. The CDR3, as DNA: TGTGCCAGCAGCGTAGACTGGACGAACACCGGGGAGCTGTTTTTT. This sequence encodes CASSVDWTNTGELFF. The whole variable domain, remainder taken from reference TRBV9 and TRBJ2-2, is DSGVTQTPKHLITATGQRVTLRCSPRSGDLSVYWYQQSLDQGLQFLIQYYNGEERAKGNILERFSAQQFPDLHSELNLSSLELGDSALYFCASSVDWTNTGELFFGEGSRLTVL.

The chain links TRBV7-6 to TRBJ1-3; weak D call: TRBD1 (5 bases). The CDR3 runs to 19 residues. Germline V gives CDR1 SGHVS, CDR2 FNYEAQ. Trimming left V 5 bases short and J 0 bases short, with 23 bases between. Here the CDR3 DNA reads TGTGCCAGCAGCCCCGGCGGGGCTGGGGAAATCAACTCTGGAAACACCATATATTTT. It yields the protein CASSPGGAGEINSGNTIYF.

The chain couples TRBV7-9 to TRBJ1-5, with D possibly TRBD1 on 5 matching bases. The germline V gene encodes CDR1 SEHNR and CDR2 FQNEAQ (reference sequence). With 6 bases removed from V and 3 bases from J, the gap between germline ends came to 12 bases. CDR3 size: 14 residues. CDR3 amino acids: CASRRDGTNQPQHF. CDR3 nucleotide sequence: TGTGCCAGCAGAAGGGACGGGACCAATCAGCCCCAGCATTTT.

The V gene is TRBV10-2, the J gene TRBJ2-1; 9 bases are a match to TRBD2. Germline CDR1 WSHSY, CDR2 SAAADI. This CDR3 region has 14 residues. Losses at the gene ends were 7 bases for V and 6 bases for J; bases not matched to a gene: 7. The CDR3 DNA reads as TGCGCCAGCATATCAGCGGGAGGCCCCAATGAGCAGTTCTTC. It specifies CASISAGGPNEQFF.

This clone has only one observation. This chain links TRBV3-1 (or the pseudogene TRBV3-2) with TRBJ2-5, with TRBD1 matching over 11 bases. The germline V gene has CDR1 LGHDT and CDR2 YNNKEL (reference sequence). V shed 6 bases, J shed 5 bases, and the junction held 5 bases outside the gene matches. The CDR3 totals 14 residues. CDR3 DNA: TGTGCCAGCAGTCGGACAGGGGGCCCTGAGACCCAGTACTTC. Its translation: CASSRTGGPETQYF.

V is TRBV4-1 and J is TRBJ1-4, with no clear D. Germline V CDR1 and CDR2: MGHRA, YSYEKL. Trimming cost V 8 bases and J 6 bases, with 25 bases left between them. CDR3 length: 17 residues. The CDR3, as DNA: TGCGCCAGCTATTTTGAAATCGCCCGGAGGTTGGATGAAAAACTGTTTTTT. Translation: CASYFEIARRLDEKLFF.

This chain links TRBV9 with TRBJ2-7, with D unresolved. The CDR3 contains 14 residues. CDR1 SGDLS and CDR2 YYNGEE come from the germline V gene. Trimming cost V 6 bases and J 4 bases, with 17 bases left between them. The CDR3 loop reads CASTLGLSGYEQYF. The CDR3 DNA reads TGTGCCAGCACCTTAGGCTTGTCGGGTTACGAGCAGTACTTC.

The CDR3 bases are TGTGCCAGCAGCTCAACAGGGATGGGCGGAAACACCATATATTTT. Translation gives CASSSTGMGGNTIYF. This chain joins TRBV7-9 and TRBJ1-3; D is perhaps TRBD1 (6 bases). Germline CDR1 and CDR2: SEHNR and FQNEAQ (reference sequence). The CDR3 is 15 amino acids. The V and J ends lost 4 bases and 4 bases respectively, with 14 bases between them. Full variable domain (remainder filled in from reference TRBV7-9 and TRBJ1-3): DTGVSQNPRHKITKRGQNVTFRCDPISEHNRLYWYRQTLGQGPEFLTYFQNEAQLEKSRLLSDRFSAERPKGSFSTLEIQRTEQGDSAMYLCASSSTGMGGNTIYFGEGSWLTVV.

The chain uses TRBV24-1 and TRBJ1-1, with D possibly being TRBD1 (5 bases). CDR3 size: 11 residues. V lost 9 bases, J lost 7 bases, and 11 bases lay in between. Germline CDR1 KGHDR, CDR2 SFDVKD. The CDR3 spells CATSGQGEAFF. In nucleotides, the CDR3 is TGTGCCACCTCTGGGCAGGGTGAAGCTTTCTTT.

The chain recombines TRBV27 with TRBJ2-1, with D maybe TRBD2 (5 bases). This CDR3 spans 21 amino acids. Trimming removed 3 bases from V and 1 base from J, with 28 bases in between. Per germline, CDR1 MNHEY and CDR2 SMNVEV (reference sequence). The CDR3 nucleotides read TGTGCCAGCAGTTTCTTGTTACGGGGTTTAACGGGTGATAATTCCTACAATGAGCAGTTCTTC. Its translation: CASSFLLRGLTGDNSYNEQFF.

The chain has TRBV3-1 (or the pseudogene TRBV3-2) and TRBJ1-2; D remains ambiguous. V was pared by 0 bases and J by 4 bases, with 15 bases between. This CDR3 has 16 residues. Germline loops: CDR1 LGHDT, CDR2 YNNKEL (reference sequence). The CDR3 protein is CASSQDPTSWGYGYTF. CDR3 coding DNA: TGTGCCAGCAGCCAAGACCCCACTTCGTGGGGCTATGGCTACACCTTC.

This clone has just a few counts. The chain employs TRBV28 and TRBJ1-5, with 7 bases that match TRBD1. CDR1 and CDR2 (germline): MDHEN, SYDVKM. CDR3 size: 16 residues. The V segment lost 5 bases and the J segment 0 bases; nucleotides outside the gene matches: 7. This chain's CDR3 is CASSRIQGNSNQPQHF. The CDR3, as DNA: TGTGCCAGCAGTCGCATACAGGGGAATAGCAATCAGCCCCAGCATTTT.

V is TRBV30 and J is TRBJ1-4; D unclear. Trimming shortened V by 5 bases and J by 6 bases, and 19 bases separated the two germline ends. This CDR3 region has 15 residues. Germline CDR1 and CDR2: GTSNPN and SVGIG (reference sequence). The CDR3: CAWGWPGFTDEKLFF. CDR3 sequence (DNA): TGTGCCTGGGGTTGGCCGGGTTTTACAGATGAAAAACTGTTTTTT.

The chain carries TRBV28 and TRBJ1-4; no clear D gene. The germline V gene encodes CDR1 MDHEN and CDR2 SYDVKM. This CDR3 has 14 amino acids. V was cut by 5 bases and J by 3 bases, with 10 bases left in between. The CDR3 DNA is TGTGCCAGCAGTAAATCCCCGGCTAATGAAAAACTGTTTTTT. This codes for CASSKSPANEKLFF.

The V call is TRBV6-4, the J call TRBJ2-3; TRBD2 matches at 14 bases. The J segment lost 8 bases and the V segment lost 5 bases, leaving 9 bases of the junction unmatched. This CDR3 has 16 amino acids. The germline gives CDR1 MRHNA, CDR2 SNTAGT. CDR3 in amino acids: CASSRLAGGVEGTQYF. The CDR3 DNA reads TGTGCCAGCAGTCGACTAGCGGGAGGGGTCGAGGGTACGCAGTATTTT.

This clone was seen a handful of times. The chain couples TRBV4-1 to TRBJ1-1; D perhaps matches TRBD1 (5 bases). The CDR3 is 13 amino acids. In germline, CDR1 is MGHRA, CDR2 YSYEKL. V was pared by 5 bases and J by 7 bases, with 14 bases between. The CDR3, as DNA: TGCGCCAGCAGCTTACAACCACAGGTTGAAGCTTTCTTT. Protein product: CASSLQPQVEAFF.

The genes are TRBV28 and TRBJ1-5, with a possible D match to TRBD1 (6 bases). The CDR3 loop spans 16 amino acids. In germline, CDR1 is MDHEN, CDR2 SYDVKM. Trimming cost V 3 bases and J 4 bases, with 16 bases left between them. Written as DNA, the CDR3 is TGTGCCAGCAGTTTGAGCAGTTTCGGGACAAATCAGCCCCAGCATTTT. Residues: CASSLSSFGTNQPQHF.

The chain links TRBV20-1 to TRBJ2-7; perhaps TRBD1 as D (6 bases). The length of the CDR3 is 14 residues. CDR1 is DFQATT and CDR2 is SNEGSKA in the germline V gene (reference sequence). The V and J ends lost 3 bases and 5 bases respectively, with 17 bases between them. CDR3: CSASWSQGWNEQYF. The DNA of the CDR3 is TGCAGTGCTAGTTGGTCGCAGGGGTGGAACGAGCAGTACTTC.

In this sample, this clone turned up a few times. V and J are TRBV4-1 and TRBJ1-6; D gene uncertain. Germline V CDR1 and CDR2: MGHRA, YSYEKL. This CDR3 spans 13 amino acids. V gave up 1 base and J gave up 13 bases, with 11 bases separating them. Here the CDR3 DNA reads TGCGCCAGCAGCCAAGTTACGGCGCCCCCCCTCCACTTT. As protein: CASSQVTAPPLHF.

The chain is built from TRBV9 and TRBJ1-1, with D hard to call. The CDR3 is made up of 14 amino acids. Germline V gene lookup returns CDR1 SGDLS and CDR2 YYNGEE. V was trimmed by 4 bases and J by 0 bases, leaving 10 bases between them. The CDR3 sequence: CASSPQDLNTEAFF. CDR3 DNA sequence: TGTGCCAGCAGCCCCCAGGACCTGAACACTGAAGCTTTCTTT.

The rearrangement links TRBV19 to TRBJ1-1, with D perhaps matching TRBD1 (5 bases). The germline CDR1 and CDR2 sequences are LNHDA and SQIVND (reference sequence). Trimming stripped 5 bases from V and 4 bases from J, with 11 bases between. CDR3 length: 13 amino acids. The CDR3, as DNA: TGTGCCAGTAGTGCGACGGGGGGCACTGAAGCTTTCTTT. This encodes CASSATGGTEAFF. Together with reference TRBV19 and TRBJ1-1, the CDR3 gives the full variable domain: DGGITQSPKYLFRKEGQNVTLSCEQNLNHDAMYWYRQDPGQGLRLIYYSQIVNDFQKGDIAEGYSVSREKKESFPLTVTSAQKNPTAFYLCASSATGGTEAFFGQGTRLTVV.

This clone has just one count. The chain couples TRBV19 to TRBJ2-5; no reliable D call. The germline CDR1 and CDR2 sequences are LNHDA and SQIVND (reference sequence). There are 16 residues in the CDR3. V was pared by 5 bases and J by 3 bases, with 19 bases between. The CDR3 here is CASSPTPVRGEETQYF. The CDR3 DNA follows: TGTGCCAGTAGTCCTACCCCGGTCCGAGGTGAAGAGACCCAGTACTTC.

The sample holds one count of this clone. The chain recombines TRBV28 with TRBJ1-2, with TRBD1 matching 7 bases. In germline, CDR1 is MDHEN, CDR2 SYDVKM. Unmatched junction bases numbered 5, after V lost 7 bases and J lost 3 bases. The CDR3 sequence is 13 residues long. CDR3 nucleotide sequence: TGTGCCAGCACTTTCAGGGGGGACTATGGCTACACCTTC. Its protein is CASTFRGDYGYTF.

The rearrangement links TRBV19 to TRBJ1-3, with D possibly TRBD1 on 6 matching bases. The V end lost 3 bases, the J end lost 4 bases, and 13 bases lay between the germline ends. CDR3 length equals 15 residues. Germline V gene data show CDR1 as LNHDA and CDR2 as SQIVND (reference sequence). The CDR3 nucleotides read TGTGCCAGTAGTATGGGGGCAGGCCAAGGAAACACCATATATTTT. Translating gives CASSMGAGQGNTIYF.